This record covers a single T cell receptor (beta chain). Its antigen is undetermined. The entry originates in a study of cytomegalovirus exposure and HLA in healthy donors. General observations from the study: The study assumed roughly uniform donor sequencing depth for presence/absence analyses. The authors listed 150 to 200 TCR beta chains as cytomegalovirus-associated.

The CDR3 runs to 13 residues. The germline gives CDR1 KGHSH, CDR2 LQKENI. V lost 4 bases, J lost 1 base, and 7 bases lay in between. In the PCR, 60 Vbeta and 13 Jbeta primers were used. Produced via immunoSEQ multiplex PCR; TCRdb's table is partial and in-frame only. Counted here are 270,000 or so clones, 80% to 95% occurring once; the ten biggest clones make up approximately 1.5%. Sequencing was carried out using PBMCs. V and J are TRBV18 and TRBJ1-1; weak D call: TRBD1 (5 bases). The TCR sequence derives from a girl aged 2 to 9 in good health and CMV-seronegative. The CDR3 coding sequence is TGTGCCAGCTCACTGACAGAGAACACTGAAGCTTTCTTT. Protein: CASSLTENTEAFF.